One sample yielded the 18 T cell receptor beta chains listed below, sequenced in a study of shared clonotypes between healthy human individuals. CD8 cells regarded as naive lacked CD45RO, were positively chosen for CCR7, and omitted terminally differentiated effector memory CD45RA+ cells. Libraries were prepared by immunoSEQ multiplex PCR; TCRdb keeps only in-frame clonotypes and omits some of them. The sample gives some 2,000,000 clones, 85% to 95% of which show up once; 1.1% is in the top ten. The sequencing input was naive CD8+ T cells sorted from blood. The receptors here all came from a young man in good health.

This chain connects TRBV18 to TRBJ2-7; no definite D call. V was clipped by 1 base and J by 2 bases, with 15 bases between them. The CDR3 length is 16 residues. CDR1 is KGHSH, CDR2 LQKENI, per germline. CDR3 in DNA: TGTGCCAGCTCACCACGGTCTCCGACCCAAACCTACGAGCAGTACTTC. Its translation: CASSPRSPTQTYEQYF. Looking up the rest from reference TRBV18 and TRBJ2-7 gives the full variable domain: NAGVMQNPRHLVRRRGQEARLRCSPMKGHSHVYWYRQLPEEGLKFMVYLQKENIIDESGMPKERFSAEFPKEGPSILRIQQVVRGDSAAYFCASSPRSPTQTYEQYFGPGTRLTVT.

The chain carries TRBV19 and TRBJ2-7, with 7 bases that match TRBD2. CDR3 length equals 13 residues. From germline, CDR1 is LNHDA and CDR2 SQIVND (reference sequence). The J segment lost 5 bases and the V segment lost 9 bases, leaving 10 bases of the junction unmatched. CDR3 region: CASRREGFDEQYF. CDR3 nucleotide sequence: TGTGCCAGCCGAAGGGAGGGGTTCGACGAGCAGTACTTC.

This sequence joins TRBV5-1 and TRBJ2-7; TRBD2 matches 8 bases. Losses at the gene ends were 0 bases for V and 3 bases for J; bases not matched to a gene: 11. This CDR3 is built from 17 residues. Germline loops: CDR1 SGHRS, CDR2 YFSETQ. The CDR3 DNA follows: TGCGCCAGCAGCTTGGACCCACCGGGAGGGAGGGTCTACGAGCAGTACTTC. This encodes CASSLDPPGGRVYEQYF.

V is TRBV5-1 and J is TRBJ2-7; D is undetermined. Germline CDR1 reads SGHRS; CDR2 reads YFSETQ. V was cut by 2 bases and J by 2 bases, with 11 bases left in between. CDR3 size: 14 residues. The CDR3 DNA reads TGCGCCAGCAGCTTAGGTATAGTTCCCTACGAGCAGTACTTC. It specifies CASSLGIVPYEQYF.

This chain links TRBV15 with TRBJ2-5; TRBD1 matches at 8 bases. CDR1 is LNHNV and CDR2 is YYDKDF in the germline V gene (reference sequence). The CDR3 runs to 12 residues. J lost 4 bases, V lost 8 bases, and 3 bases had no gene match. CDR3 nucleotides: TGTGCCACCGGAGACAGGGGAGAGACCCAGTACTTC. Translated: CATGDRGETQYF.

The chain employs TRBV7-9 and TRBJ1-2, with 9 bases identical to TRBD1. Germline CDR1 SEHNR, CDR2 FQNEAQ (reference sequence). V was clipped by 3 bases and J by 8 bases; unmatched bases: 10. The CDR3 totals 15 residues. The CDR3 DNA reads as TGTGCCAGCAGCTTTGGGGACGGGACAGGGTACGGCTACACCTTC. Protein product: CASSFGDGTGYGYTF.

The chain uses TRBV4-3 and TRBJ1-6; tentative D call: TRBD1 (5 bases). From germline, CDR1 is LGHNA and CDR2 YSLEER. This CDR3 has 16 residues. Trimming removed 1 base from V and 4 bases from J, with 11 bases in between. CDR3 DNA: TGCGCCAGCAGCCAAGGAGGGGTCGGTTATAATTCACCCCTCCACTTT. Translating gives CASSQGGVGYNSPLHF.

The gene calls are TRBV5-8 and TRBJ2-7; 11 positions agree with TRBD2. Germline V gives CDR1 SGHTS, CDR2 YDEGEE. V dropped 3 bases and J dropped 6; count of bases not matched to a gene: 2. The CDR3 has 13 residues. The CDR3: CASSYSGRGEQYF. The CDR3 nucleotides read TGTGCCAGCAGCTATAGCGGGAGGGGCGAGCAGTACTTC.

The chain combines TRBV14 with TRBJ2-1, with 8 bases matching TRBD2. V lost 0 bases and J lost 4; bases outside the gene matches: 8. Germline V gives CDR1 SGHDN, CDR2 FVKESK. CDR3 length: 17 residues. The CDR3 reads CASSQDIREGLYNEQFF. CDR3 coding DNA: TGTGCCAGCAGCCAAGATATACGGGAGGGCCTTTACAATGAGCAGTTCTTC.

This clone was counted a few times. The rearrangement joins TRBV29-1 to TRBJ1-2, with a tentative D call TRBD1 (5 bases). V was trimmed by 7 bases and J by 8 bases, leaving 11 bases between them. The CDR3 consists of 10 residues. CDR1 is SQVTM and CDR2 is ANQGSEA in the germline V gene. CDR3 residues: CSAVGEGYTF. The CDR3 DNA sequence: TGCAGCGCCGTGGGGGAGGGCTACACCTTC.

The rearrangement uses TRBV7-9 and TRBJ1-2; D is undetermined. Trimming took off 1 base at V and 5 bases at J, with 11 bases between the two ends. The CDR3 spans 14 residues. Germline assignment: CDR1 SEHNR and CDR2 FQNEAQ (reference sequence). This CDR3 is CASSLVAWEYGYTF. In DNA, the CDR3 is TGTGCCAGCAGCTTAGTCGCGTGGGAGTATGGCTACACCTTC.

This CDR3 reads CASSVESNYGYTF. The CDR3 DNA is TGTGCCAGCAGCGTCGAGTCCAACTATGGCTACACCTTC. The rearrangement uses TRBV9 and TRBJ1-2; D is uncertain. V gave up 2 bases and J gave up 2 bases, with 7 bases separating them. This CDR3 has 13 amino acids. The germline gives CDR1 SGDLS, CDR2 YYNGEE.

This chain links TRBV6-5 with TRBJ2-7; tentative D call: TRBD1 (5 bases). The CDR3 consists of 13 residues. Germline V gene lookup returns CDR1 MNHEY and CDR2 SVGAGI. Between the trimmed V and J ends, which lost 6 bases and 0 bases, there was a span of 9 bases. The CDR3, as DNA: TGTGCCAGCAGGTCACAGGACTCCTACGAGCAGTACTTC. Translation: CASRSQDSYEQYF.

The rearrangement links TRBV5-6 to TRBJ1-2; perhaps TRBD1 as D (5 bases). Germline loops: CDR1 SGHDT, CDR2 YYEEEE. V was pared by 2 bases and J by 2 bases, with 13 bases between. The CDR3 is 15 amino acids. The CDR3 coding sequence is TGTGCCAGCAGCTTCGCAGGGCAATCCAACTATGGCTACACCTTC. It is translated as CASSFAGQSNYGYTF.

J is TRBJ1-2 and V is TRBV11-2; 11 bases map to TRBD1. CDR1 and CDR2 from the germline V gene are SGHAT and FQNNGV. This CDR3 is built from 18 residues. Trimming removed 5 bases from V and 3 bases from J; junction bases left unmatched: 14. This chain's CDR3 is CASSPIHGQGAQDYGYTF. Here the CDR3 DNA reads TGTGCCAGCAGCCCCATTCACGGACAGGGGGCGCAAGACTATGGCTACACCTTC.

This clone occurred once. The chain has TRBV4-1 and TRBJ2-7; D might be TRBD2 (5 bases). Germline assignment: CDR1 MGHRA and CDR2 YSYEKL. The CDR3 has 13 amino acids. V was cut by 0 bases and J by 7 bases, with 10 bases left in between. This chain's CDR3 is CASSQDPGKEQYF. The CDR3 coding sequence is TGCGCCAGCAGCCAAGACCCCGGGAAGGAGCAGTACTTC.

The chain employs TRBV4-1 and TRBJ2-4, with D tentatively TRBD1 or TRBD2 (6 bases each). V lost 0 bases to trimming and J lost 0 bases, with 12 bases between them. The CDR3 consists of 17 residues. Germline V gene sequence: CDR1 MGHRA, CDR2 YSYEKL. CDR3 DNA sequence: TGCGCCAGCAGCCAAGATAACGGGGGCTTAGCCAAAAACATTCAGTACTTC. As protein: CASSQDNGGLAKNIQYF.

V gene TRBV10-3 combines with J gene TRBJ1-1; D is undetermined. V lost 3 bases and J lost 0, with 5 bases in between. Per the germline V gene, CDR1 is ENHRY and CDR2 is SYGVKD. This CDR3 has 13 residues. The CDR3 region is CAISDSMNTEAFF. CDR3 sequence (DNA): TGTGCCATCAGTGACAGCATGAACACTGAAGCTTTCTTT.